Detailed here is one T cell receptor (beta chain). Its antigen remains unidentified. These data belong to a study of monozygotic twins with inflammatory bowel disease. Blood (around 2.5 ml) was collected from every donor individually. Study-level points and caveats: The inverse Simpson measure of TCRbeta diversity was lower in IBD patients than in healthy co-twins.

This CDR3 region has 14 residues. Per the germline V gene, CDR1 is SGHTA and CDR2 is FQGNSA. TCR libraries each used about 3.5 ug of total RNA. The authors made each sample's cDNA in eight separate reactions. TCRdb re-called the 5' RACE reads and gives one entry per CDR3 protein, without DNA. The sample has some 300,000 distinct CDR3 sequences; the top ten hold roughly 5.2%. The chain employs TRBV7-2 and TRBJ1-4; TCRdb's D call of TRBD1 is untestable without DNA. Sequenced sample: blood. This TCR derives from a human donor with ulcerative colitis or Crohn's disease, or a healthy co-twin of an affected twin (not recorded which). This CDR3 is CASSVPGGWEKLFF.